These T cell receptor beta chains were read from a single sample in a study of Graves' ophthalmopathy and Graves' hyperthyroidism. TCRdb re-analysed the multiplex PCR reads in MiXCR, keeping a single row per CDR3 protein. The sample lists about half a million distinct CDR3 sequences; around an eighth were seen once. Sequencing was carried out using blood. The receptor set was obtained from a woman in her 30s with Graves' ophthalmopathy. The CDR3 runs from the conserved cysteine through the conserved F or W. A D gene is named only where the DNA matches it firmly. Rows give clone size only sometimes, using once, few, many, or a class for an expanded clone.

>TRBJ1-5|TRBD1|TRBV12-3/TRBV12-4|many
TGTGCCAGCAGTCGGACAGGAATTAAGCCCCAGCATTTT
CASSRTGIKPQHF
>TRBJ1-2|NA|TRBV30|many
TGTGCCTGGAGTCGGGCCAGGGTGCTAGGCTACACCTTC
CAWSRARVLGYTF
>TRBJ2-2|TRBD1|TRBV7-3|NA
TGTGCCAGCAGCTCTCAGGGGACAGGTGTCGCCGGGGAGCTGTTTTTT
CASSSQGTGVAGELFF
>TRBJ2-2|NA|TRBV6-1|NA
TGTGCCAGCAGCCAGCGTCCCCCCAACACCGGGGAGCTGTTTTTT
CASSQRPPNTGELFF
>TRBJ1-2|TRBD1|TRBV6-1|NA
TGTGCCAGCAGGGGGACAGGGGGTTTCTATGGCTACACCTTC
CASRGTGGFYGYTF
>TRBJ2-5|TRBD2|TRBV19|many
TGTGCCAGTAGTAGTGGCCTGATAGCGGGGGGGCATGAGACCCAGTACTTC
CASSSGLIAGGHETQYF
>TRBJ2-7|TRBD1|TRBV12-3/TRBV12-4|NA
TGTGCCAGCAGCCTAATACGACAGGGGCGGGACGAGCAGTACTTC
CASSLIRQGRDEQYF
>TRBJ2-3|NA|TRBV20-1|many
TGCAGTGCACCGCCCCGGGAGCAGACTGCAGGAGATACGCAGTATTTT
CSAPPREQTAGDTQYF
>TRBJ1-2|TRBD1|TRBV5-6|many
TGTGCCAGCAGCCGGACAGGCCTGCACTATGGCTACACCTTC
CASSRTGLHYGYTF
>TRBJ2-5|NA|TRBV27|many
TGTGCCAGCACTCCCACTCCGGGGGCCAAAGAGACCCAGTACTTC
CASTPTPGAKETQYF
>TRBJ1-2|NA|TRBV6-1|many
TGTGCCAGCAGTGAAGCGGCGCACAGGGATGCTGGCTACACCTTC
CASSEAAHRDAGYTF
>TRBJ2-5|TRBD2|TRBV28|many
TGTGCCAGCAGGCCGGGACTAGCGGGTCGACAAGAGACCCAGTACTTC
CASRPGLAGRQETQYF
>TRBJ1-3|NA|TRBV7-9|NA
TGTGCCAGCGACTCAAAGGGAGGGGAAAACACCATATATTTT
CASDSKGGENTIYF
>TRBJ2-7|NA|TRBV2|many
TGTGCCAGCATTATAGGGGGTGTCTTATCCGAGCAGTACTTC
CASIIGGVLSEQYF
>TRBJ1-1|NA|TRBV29-1|many
TGCAGCGTTCTTATTATACAGGGAAGTGGTGAAGCTTTCTTT
CSVLIIQGSGEAFF
>TRBJ1-5|NA|TRBV6-5|NA
TGTGCCAGCAGTATAACTCCAGGGGCCGGACGCAATCAGCCCCAGCATTTT
CASSITPGAGRNQPQHF
>TRBJ2-7|NA|TRBV4-1|many
TGCGCCAGCAGCCAAAGGACAGCGGGGTCTCCCTCCTACGAGCAGTACTTC
CASSQRTAGSPSYEQYF
>TRBJ1-2|NA|TRBV7-8|NA
TGTGCCAGCAGCTTGGCCCAGAGAGGGACTGGCTACACCTTC
CASSLAQRGTGYTF
>TRBJ2-7|TRBD2|TRBV13|NA
TGTGCCAGCAGCTTAGGTACAGCGGGATTCTCTAACTTC
CASSLGTAGFSNF
>TRBJ1-3|NA|TRBV6-1|NA
TGTGCCAGCGGGCTCGCCTGGGACACCATATATTTT
CASGLAWDTIYF
>TRBJ2-4|NA|TRBV19|NA
TGTGCCAGTAGTATAACAGCGGCGAAAAACATTAAGTACTTC
CASSITAAKNIKYF
>TRBJ2-2|TRBD2|TRBV7-2|NA
TGTGCCAGCAGCCAAACTAGCGGGGGGGCTCGAGAGCTGTTTTTT
CASSQTSGGARELFF
>TRBJ2-5|NA|TRBV19|many
TGTGCCAGTAGTATAGTAGCAGAGGTGGAGACCCAGTACTTC
CASSIVAEVETQYF
>TRBJ1-1|TRBD1|TRBV5-1|many
TGCGCCAGCAGCCTTACAGGGGGCGAGACTGAAGCTTTCTTT
CASSLTGGETEAFF
>TRBJ1-2|NA|TRBV7-9|many
TGTGCCAGCAGCTTAGCTGGGAATGGCTACACCTTC
CASSLAGNGYTF
>TRBJ2-5|NA|TRBV25-1|many
TGTGCCAGCAGTGATCTGGGCAGGAACCAAGAGACCCAGTACTTC
CASSDLGRNQETQYF
>TRBJ1-1|NA|TRBV7-2|many
TGTGCCAGCAGCTTAGCTTTTGGAGGCACTGAAGCTTTCTTT
CASSLAFGGTEAFF
>TRBJ1-5|NA|TRBV28|many
TGTGCCAGCAGTTTGGGGCCCGGGGGGGGTCAGCCCCAGCATTTT
CASSLGPGGGQPQHF
>TRBJ2-1|TRBD2|TRBV29-1|NA
TGCAGCTTTGAGGCGGGGGGCTCCTACAATGAGCAGTTCTTC
CSFEAGGSYNEQFF
>TRBJ2-3|NA|TRBV20-1|many
TGCAGTGCTGGGGAGCCGGGACTTAGCACAGATACGCAGTATTTT
CSAGEPGLSTDTQYF
>TRBJ2-5|TRBD2|TRBV24-1|many
TGTGCCACCCACCCGGGGAGGGGAGAGACCCAGTACTTC
CATHPGRGETQYF
>TRBJ2-7|NA|TRBV11-2|many
TGTGCCAGCAGCTCCCCGGGGGAGCAGTACTTC
CASSSPGEQYF
>TRBJ1-2|NA|TRBV28|many
TGTGCCAGCAGTTTCCCCCAGATAGGGTACTATGGCTACACCTTC
CASSFPQIGYYGYTF
>TRBJ1-2|NA|TRBV7-2|many
TGTGCCAGCGGGCAGGGGTTTTTTGGCTACACCTTC
CASGQGFFGYTF